The rows below give T cell receptor beta chains drawn from one sample of a study of cytomegalovirus exposure and HLA in healthy donors. Produced via immunoSEQ multiplex PCR; TCRdb's table is partial and in-frame only. Of 110,000 or so clones in the sample, around 80% were seen once. Material: PBMCs. The origin of the receptors is a male donor in good health and CMV-seronegative. Both conserved end residues are part of each CDR3. The order of the fields is CDR3 length, J gene, D gene, clone size, V gene, CDR3 protein, CDR3 DNA. A D gene is named only where the DNA matches it firmly. Expanded clones are given a class, and other clones once, few, many or no size at all.

15 TRBJ1-1 TRBD1 - TRBV11-2 CASHLQGKTDTEAFF TGTGCCAGCCACTTACAGGGGAAGACGGACACTGAAGCTTTCTTT
15 TRBJ2-3 TRBD2 - TRBV19 CASSSAGLMTDTQYF TGTGCCAGTAGTTCAGCGGGACTAATGACAGATACGCAGTATTTT
15 TRBJ2-1 TRBD1 - TRBV5-1 CASSPGSGGRNEQFF TGCGCCAGCAGCCCTGGGTCAGGGGGCAGGAATGAGCAGTTCTTC
14 TRBJ2-7 - - TRBV6-5 CASSRTGRAYEQYF TGTGCCAGCAGTCGGACAGGGAGGGCCTACGAGCAGTACTTC
16 TRBJ1-5 TRBD1 - TRBV5-1 CASSPYGTGVGQPQHF TGCGCCAGCAGCCCGTATGGGACAGGGGTTGGTCAGCCCCAGCATTTT
14 TRBJ2-1 TRBD2 - TRBV4-1 CASSQPGSGKGQFF TGCGCCAGCAGCCAACCTGGTAGCGGGAAAGGTCAGTTCTTC
15 TRBJ1-5 - - TRBV5-4 CASSLLSGGGPPQHF TGTGCCAGCAGCTTGCTATCTGGGGGCGGTCCGCCCCAGCATTTT
13 TRBJ2-1 TRBD2 - TRBV7-9 CASSLGLAGGQFF TGTGCCAGCAGCTTAGGACTAGCGGGAGGGCAGTTCTTC
13 TRBJ1-2 - - TRBV5-5 CASSPSLVSGYTF TGTGCCAGCAGCCCCAGTTTGGTGTCTGGCTACACCTTC
13 TRBJ2-1 - - TRBV11-3 CASSLNQEDEQFF TGTGCCAGCAGCCTTAATCAGGAGGATGAGCAGTTCTTC
17 TRBJ1-2 TRBD1 - TRBV27 CASSLIQGAKRVDGYTF TGTGCCAGCAGTTTAATCCAGGGGGCGAAACGGGTGGATGGCTACACCTTC
16 TRBJ1-2 - - TRBV19 CASSPQGSPLLKGYTF TGTGCCAGTAGCCCCCAAGGGAGCCCGCTTTTGAAAGGCTACACCTTC
12 TRBJ2-3 - - TRBV2 CASSVRGATQYF TGTGCCAGCAGTGTTCGAGGTGCTACGCAGTATTTT
14 TRBJ1-3 - - TRBV27 CASSLSAGRNTIYF TGTGCCAGCAGTTTATCGGCAGGGAGAAACACCATATATTTT
17 TRBJ1-5 TRBD1 - TRBV28 CASSKPGQTYSNQPQHF TGTGCCAGCAGTAAACCGGGACAGACTTATAGCAATCAGCCCCAGCATTTT
19 TRBJ2-3 - - TRBV7-9 CASSSPFGRSLPLTDTQYF TGTGCCAGCAGCTCACCCTTCGGTCGGTCCCTGCCCCTGACAGATACGCAGTATTTT
14 TRBJ1-2 - - TRBV7-3 CASSPRGGMAGYTF TGTGCCAGCAGTCCAAGGGGGGGTATGGCTGGCTACACCTTC
13 TRBJ2-7 - - TRBV27 CASSSLFRYEQYF TGTGCCAGCAGTTCGCTATTTCGCTACGAGCAGTACTTC
16 TRBJ1-6 - - TRBV27 CASSSPLGVYNSPLHF TGTGCCAGCAGTTCTCCGCTCGGGGTCTATAATTCACCCCTCCACTTT
15 TRBJ2-2 - - TRBV2 CASKVGEADTGELFF TGTGCCAGCAAGGTGGGGGAGGCGGACACCGGGGAGCTGTTTTTT
15 TRBJ2-7 TRBD2 few TRBV7-2 CASSTTSGRSYEQYF TGTGCCAGCAGCACGACTAGCGGGCGGAGCTACGAGCAGTACTTC
15 TRBJ2-1 TRBD1 - TRBV30 CAWSRGTGDFYEQFF TGTGCCTGGAGTCGCGGGACAGGGGATTTCTATGAGCAGTTCTTC